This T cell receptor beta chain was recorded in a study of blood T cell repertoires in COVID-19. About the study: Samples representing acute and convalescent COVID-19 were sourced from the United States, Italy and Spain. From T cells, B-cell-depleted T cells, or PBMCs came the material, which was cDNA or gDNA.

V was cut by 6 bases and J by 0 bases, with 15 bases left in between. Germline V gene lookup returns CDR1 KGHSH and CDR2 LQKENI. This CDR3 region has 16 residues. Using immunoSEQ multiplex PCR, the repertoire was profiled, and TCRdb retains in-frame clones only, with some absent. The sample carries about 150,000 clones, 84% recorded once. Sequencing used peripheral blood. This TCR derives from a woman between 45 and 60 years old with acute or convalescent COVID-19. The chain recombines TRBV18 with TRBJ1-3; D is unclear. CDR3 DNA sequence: TGTGCCAGCTCCCCATCGGGAACTGGCTCTGGAAACACCATATATTTT. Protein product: CASSPSGTGSGNTIYF. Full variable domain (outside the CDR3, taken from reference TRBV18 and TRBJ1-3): NAGVMQNPRHLVRRRGQEARLRCSPMKGHSHVYWYRQLPEEGLKFMVYLQKENIIDESGMPKERFSAEFPKEGPSILRIQQVVRGDSAAYFCASSPSGTGSGNTIYFGEGSWLTVV.